Each of the 2 T cell receptor beta chains below was sequenced from the same sample in a study of T-cell memory formation after mild COVID-19. TCRdb used MiXCR to reprocess the 5' RACE reads, holding one entry per CDR3 protein. The data show hundreds of thousands of distinct CDR3 sequences, approximately 20% seen once. The material sequenced was PBMCs or a T cell subset sorted from them (not recorded which). All receptors come from an adult woman who had mild COVID-19 (a few samples of this study predate the infection). Cell type and time point are not known.

The table lists this clonotype with a few counts. The gene calls are TRBV18 and TRBJ2-7, with 7 bases lining up with TRBD2. V lost 1 base and J lost 0; bases outside the gene matches: 12. This CDR3 comprises 18 residues. Per germline, CDR1 KGHSH and CDR2 LQKENI. CDR3 region: CASSPLIGRSDSSYEQYF. CDR3 bases: TGTGCCAGCTCACCACTCATCGGGAGGTCTGACAGCTCCTACGAGCAGTACTTC.

This clonotype was recorded a few times. The chain uses TRBV5-1 and TRBJ2-2; D gene unclear. The germline gives CDR1 SGHRS, CDR2 YFSETQ. The CDR3 spans 13 residues. V lost 1 base to trimming and J lost 4 bases, with 5 bases between them. The CDR3: CASSLYITGELFF. Written as DNA, the CDR3 is TGCGCCAGCAGCTTGTACATCACCGGGGAGCTGTTTTTT.